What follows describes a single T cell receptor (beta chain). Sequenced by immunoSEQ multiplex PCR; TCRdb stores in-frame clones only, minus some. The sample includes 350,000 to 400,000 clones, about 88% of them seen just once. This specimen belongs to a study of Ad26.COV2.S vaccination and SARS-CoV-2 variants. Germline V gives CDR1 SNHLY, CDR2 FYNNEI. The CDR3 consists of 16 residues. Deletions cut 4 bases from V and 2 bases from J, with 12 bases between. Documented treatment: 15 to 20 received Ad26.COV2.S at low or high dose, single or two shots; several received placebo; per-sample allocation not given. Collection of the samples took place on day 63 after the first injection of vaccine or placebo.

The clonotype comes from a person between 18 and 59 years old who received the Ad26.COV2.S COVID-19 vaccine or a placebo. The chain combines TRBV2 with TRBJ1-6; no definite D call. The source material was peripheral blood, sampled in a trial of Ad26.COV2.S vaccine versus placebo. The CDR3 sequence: CASSGWGWTYNSPLHF. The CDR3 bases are TGTGCCAGCAGTGGTTGGGGATGGACCTATAATTCACCCCTCCACTTT.